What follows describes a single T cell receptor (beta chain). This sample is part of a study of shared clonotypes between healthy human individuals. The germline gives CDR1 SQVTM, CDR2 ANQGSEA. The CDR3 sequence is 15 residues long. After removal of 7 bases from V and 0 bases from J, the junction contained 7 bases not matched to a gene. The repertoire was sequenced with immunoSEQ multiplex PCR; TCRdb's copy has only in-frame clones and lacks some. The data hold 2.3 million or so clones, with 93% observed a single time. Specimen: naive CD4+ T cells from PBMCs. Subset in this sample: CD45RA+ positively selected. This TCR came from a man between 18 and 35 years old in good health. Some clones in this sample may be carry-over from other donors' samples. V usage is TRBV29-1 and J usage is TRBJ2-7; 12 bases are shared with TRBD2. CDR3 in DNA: TGCAGCGCCTTCGGACTAGCGGGAAGCTCCTACGAGCAGTACTTC. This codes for CSAFGLAGSSYEQYF.